Listed below are T cell receptor beta chains from one sample, sequenced in a study of immune cell composition in non-small cell lung cancer. Assay used: immunoSEQ multiplex PCR; TCRdb lists only in-frame clones, some missing. The sample holds about 5,000 clones, 70% to 80% seen once. Sample: lung tumor tissue. The source of these receptors is a human donor with non-small cell lung cancer. Both conserved end residues are part of each CDR3. Fields, in order: J gene, V gene, clone size, D gene, CDR3 protein, CDR3 DNA. D genes are given only for firm matches. A row's size may be missing; if present it is once, few, many or a size class.

TRBJ2-7 TRBV19 NA TRBD1 CASRGQVPHEQYF TGTGCCAGTAGGGGACAGGTACCTCACGAGCAGTACTTC
TRBJ2-1 TRBV7-2 NA NA CASSQITGNEQFF TGTGCCAGCAGCCAAATAACGGGAAATGAGCAGTTCTTC
TRBJ1-1 TRBV6-5 NA TRBD1 CASSHDRVAFF TGTGCCAGCAGTCACGACAGGGTTGCTTTCTTT
TRBJ1-2 TRBV9 NA TRBD1 CASSAPGTGTYTF TGTGCCAGCAGCGCTCCCGGGACAGGGACATATACCTTC
TRBJ2-7 TRBV5-4 NA TRBD1 CASSFGTGDAEQYF TGTGCCAGCAGCTTCGGGACAGGGGATGCCGAGCAGTACTTC
TRBJ2-2 TRBV28 NA TRBD1 CASSPDRASLDTGELFF TGTGCCAGCTCCCCCGACAGGGCCTCGTTGGACACCGGGGAGCTGTTTTTT
TRBJ2-5 TRBV18 NA NA CASSPRLQETQYF TGTGCCAGCTCACCACGGCTCCAAGAGACCCAGTACTTC
TRBJ2-3 TRBV30 NA TRBD1 CAWDRGFSTDTQYF TGTGCCTGGGACAGGGGGTTTTCCACAGATACGCAGTATTTT
TRBJ1-2 TRBV18 NA NA CASSPDGANYGYTF TGTGCCAGCTCACCCGACGGAGCTAACTATGGCTACACCTTC
TRBJ2-6 TRBV2 NA NA CASRADSGWANVLTF TGTGCCAGCAGAGCCGACAGTGGGTGGGCCAACGTCCTGACTTTC
TRBJ2-1 TRBV4-3 medium-sized NA CASSQDGEREQFF TGCGCCAGCAGCCAAGACGGAGAGCGGGAGCAGTTCTTC
TRBJ1-1 TRBV9 NA TRBD1 CASSPRTGPNTEAFF TGTGCCAGCAGCCCCCGGACAGGGCCTAACACTGAAGCTTTCTTT
TRBJ2-1 TRBV7-2 once NA CASSLGISREQFF TGTGCCAGCAGCTTAGGTATTAGCCGTGAGCAGTTCTTC
TRBJ2-7 TRBV5-6 medium-sized TRBD1 CASSLPGQGYHEQYF TGTGCCAGCAGCTTACCGGGACAGGGGTACCACGAGCAGTACTTC
TRBJ2-1 TRBV27 NA TRBD2 CASSVYTGTSLPREQFF TGTGCCAGCAGTGTCTATACCGGGACTAGCTTACCCCGGGAGCAGTTCTTC
TRBJ1-5 TRBV30 NA NA CAWSVRSMRNQPQHF TGTGCCTGGAGTGTACGAAGCATGCGCAATCAGCCCCAGCATTTT
TRBJ2-1 TRBV5-1 once NA CASSFGGSSYNEQFF TGCGCCAGCAGCTTCGGGGGAAGCTCCTACAATGAGCAGTTCTTC
TRBJ2-5 TRBV11-3 NA NA CASSLMVEQETQYF TGTGCCAGCAGCTTAATGGTGGAGCAAGAGACCCAGTACTTC
TRBJ2-3 TRBV30 few TRBD2 CAWSVKTSGTDTQYF TGTGCCTGGAGTGTCAAGACTAGCGGCACAGATACGCAGTATTTT
TRBJ2-6 TRBV13 NA TRBD1 CASSSTGGDEANVLTF TGTGCCAGCAGCTCCACAGGGGGCGATGAAGCCAACGTCCTGACTTTC
TRBJ1-5 TRBV7-9 NA NA CASSARGSNQPQHF TGTGCCAGCAGCGCCAGGGGTAGCAATCAGCCCCAGCATTTT
TRBJ2-1 TRBV6-5 NA NA CASSGNFNEQFF TGTGCCAGCAGCGGGAACTTCAATGAGCAGTTCTTC
TRBJ1-4 TRBV29-1 NA TRBD1 CSGGDRTNEKLFF TGCAGCGGGGGGGACAGGACTAATGAAAAACTGTTTTTT
TRBJ2-2 TRBV18 NA NA CASSPRLLGDTGELFF TGTGCCAGCTCCCCTAGACTCCTAGGGGACACCGGGGAGCTGTTTTTT
TRBJ2-2 TRBV5-6 few NA CASSTGRAGTITGELFF TGTGCCAGCAGCACAGGTCGTGCCGGGACAATCACCGGGGAGCTGTTTTTT
TRBJ1-5 TRBV6-6 NA TRBD1 CASGDRGGGQPQHF TGTGCCAGCGGCGACAGGGGAGGTGGTCAGCCCCAGCATTTT
TRBJ2-7 TRBV5-1 NA TRBD2 CASSISGGSYEQYF TGCGCCAGCAGCATAAGCGGGGGATCCTACGAGCAGTACTTC
TRBJ2-3 TRBV15 NA NA CATSRGGQGGDTQYF TGTGCCACCAGCAGGGGGGGGCAGGGAGGAGATACGCAGTATTTT
TRBJ2-3 TRBV7-3 NA TRBD2 CASSHAPSGGSDTQYF TGTGCCAGCAGCCACGCTCCTAGCGGGGGCTCAGATACGCAGTATTTT
TRBJ2-7 TRBV28 few NA CASGEEWGLSGEQYF TGTGCCAGCGGTGAAGAATGGGGCCTATCAGGGGAGCAGTACTTC
TRBJ2-5 TRBV4-1 NA TRBD2 CASSRGGEETQYF TGCGCCAGCAGCCGGGGGGGGGAAGAGACCCAGTACTTC
TRBJ1-1 TRBV19 NA TRBD1 CASRTGSINTEAFF TGTGCCAGTAGGACAGGGTCAATCAACACTGAAGCTTTCTTT
TRBJ2-5 TRBV7-9 NA NA CASSFPLAHQETQYF TGTGCCAGCAGCTTTCCCTTGGCACACCAAGAGACCCAGTACTTC
TRBJ2-5 TRBV4-2 NA NA CASSQGMGVWETQYF TGTGCCAGCAGCCAAGGCATGGGAGTATGGGAGACCCAGTACTTC
TRBJ2-1 TRBV4-3 NA TRBD1 CASSQGPTGSSYNEQFF TGCGCCAGCAGCCAAGGGCCGACAGGGAGCTCCTACAATGAGCAGTTCTTC
TRBJ2-7 TRBV28 NA TRBD1 CASSTPGQSYEQYF TGTGCCAGCAGTACACCGGGACAGTCTTACGAGCAGTACTTC
TRBJ2-1 TRBV7-2 NA NA CASSFGRGDEQFF TGTGCCAGCAGCTTTGGGCGGGGAGATGAGCAGTTCTTC
TRBJ2-7 TRBV7-8 NA TRBD1 CASSLRGQETEQYF TGTGCCAGCAGCTTGAGGGGGCAGGAGACCGAGCAGTACTTC
TRBJ2-1 TRBV19 NA NA CASSIDLRFSYNEQFF TGTGCCAGTAGTATAGATCTCCGGTTTTCCTACAATGAGCAGTTCTTC
TRBJ2-7 TRBV7-2 NA TRBD1 CASRFRSQGANEQYF TGTGCCAGCAGATTTAGAAGCCAGGGGGCCAACGAGCAGTACTTC
TRBJ1-3 TRBV6-1 NA NA CASSPIGGGNTIYF TGTGCCAGCAGCCCAATCGGGGGTGGAAACACCATATATTTT
TRBJ1-1 TRBV5-4 NA TRBD1 CASSLEGQLNTEAFF TGTGCCAGCAGCTTAGAGGGACAGCTGAACACTGAAGCTTTCTTT
TRBJ2-3 TRBV6-5 once TRBD2 CASSSLAGPSTDTQYF TGTGCCAGCAGTTCCCTAGCGGGGCCTAGCACAGATACGCAGTATTTT
TRBJ2-1 TRBV18 few NA CASSEMSGQFF TGTGCCAGCTCCGAGATGTCGGGACAGTTCTTC
TRBJ2-1 TRBV7-3 NA NA CASSLTGPVNEQFF TGTGCCAGCAGCTTAACGGGCCCAGTGAATGAGCAGTTCTTC
TRBJ2-5 TRBV21-1 NA NA CASSKGDRGQYF TGTGCCAGCAGCAAAGGGGACAGAGGTCAGTACTTC
TRBJ1-2 TRBV29-1 few NA CSVDSPRVPGYTF TGCAGCGTTGATTCCCCCAGGGTACCTGGCTACACCTTC
TRBJ2-7 TRBV27 few TRBD1 CASSLTGGNYEQYF TGTGCCAGCAGCCTAACAGGGGGGAACTACGAGCAGTACTTC
TRBJ2-3 TRBV4-1 NA TRBD2 CASSQDGGALTDTQYF TGCGCCAGCAGCCAAGACGGGGGGGCGCTCACAGATACGCAGTATTTT
TRBJ1-2 TRBV6-1 NA NA CAGRRAGDGYTF TGTGCCGGCCGGAGGGCGGGGGACGGCTACACCTTC
TRBJ1-5 TRBV7-2 NA NA CASSLLTGSNQPQHF TGTGCCAGCAGCCTGTTGACAGGAAGCAATCAGCCCCAGCATTTT
TRBJ2-3 TRBV5-1 NA TRBD2 CASSLAGTSGRALYTQYF TGCGCCAGCAGCTTGGCCGGGACTAGCGGGAGGGCCCTCTATACGCAGTATTTT
TRBJ1-1 TRBV27 once TRBD1 CASSFLGQGLFEAFF TGTGCCAGCAGTTTCCTGGGACAGGGTTTATTTGAAGCTTTCTTT
TRBJ2-3 TRBV4-3 few TRBD2 CASSPDSRWPSGSTDTQYF TGCGCCAGCAGTCCGGACTCAAGATGGCCTAGCGGGAGTACAGATACGCAGTATTTT
TRBJ1-4 TRBV29-1 NA NA CSVERASNEKLFF TGCAGCGTTGAGAGAGCCTCTAATGAAAAACTGTTTTTT